The entry below gives a single T cell receptor (beta chain) sequence along with its context. Antigen specificity is unknown. A template switching step contributed a universal primer site, while unique molecular identifiers were present in the cDNA. TCRdb recomputed calls from the 5' RACE reads with MiXCR, one row per CDR3 protein. The sample lists around 1.7 million distinct CDR3 sequences; 32% were seen once. This record comes from a study of identical twins. Study observations and caveats: Clonotypes of the beta chain that were abundant in cord blood carried fewer insertions (memory repertoires showed none). Where beta out-of-frame sequences were concerned, excess twin sharing was weaker.

The germline V and J ends were trimmed by 11 bases and 2 bases, with 15 bases remaining between them. Looked up from germline, CDR1 is MNHEY and CDR2 is SMNVEV (reference sequence). The CDR3 runs to 13 residues. Healthy Caucasians supplied all donations. This chain links TRBV27 with TRBJ1-2, with D maybe TRBD1 (5 bases). The sequencing input was cord blood. This clonotype was sampled from a newborn girl in good health. CDR3 loop: CASKDTLNYGYTF. DNA of the CDR3: TGTGCCTCAAAGGACACCTTAAACTATGGCTACACCTTC.